This TCR beta chain derives from a study of T cells in localized non-small cell lung cancer. Measured with immunoSEQ multiplex PCR; TCRdb has only the in-frame clones, and not every one. The sample records 35,000 to 40,000 clones, over 75% being singletons. Of note for this clone: Antigen: not known.

Study-level findings and limits: There were a median roughly 60 of the top 100 tumor clones appearing in adjacent lung. Uninvolved adjacent lung showed the highest T cell clonality, exceeding tumor.

V shed 5 bases and J shed 5 bases, with 16 bases lying between them. CDR3 length: 16 residues. Germline-derived CDR1 and CDR2 are SGHNT and YENEEA. This rearrangement joins TRBV11-3 to TRBJ2-6; D not resolved. This sequence originates from a woman aged 35-75 years with stage I lung adenocarcinoma. The sample was peripheral blood, taken before any cancer treatment. The CDR3 sequence: CASSPSRQSRANVLTF. CDR3 nucleotide sequence: TGTGCCAGCAGCCCATCTCGACAAAGTCGGGCCAACGTCCTGACTTTC.